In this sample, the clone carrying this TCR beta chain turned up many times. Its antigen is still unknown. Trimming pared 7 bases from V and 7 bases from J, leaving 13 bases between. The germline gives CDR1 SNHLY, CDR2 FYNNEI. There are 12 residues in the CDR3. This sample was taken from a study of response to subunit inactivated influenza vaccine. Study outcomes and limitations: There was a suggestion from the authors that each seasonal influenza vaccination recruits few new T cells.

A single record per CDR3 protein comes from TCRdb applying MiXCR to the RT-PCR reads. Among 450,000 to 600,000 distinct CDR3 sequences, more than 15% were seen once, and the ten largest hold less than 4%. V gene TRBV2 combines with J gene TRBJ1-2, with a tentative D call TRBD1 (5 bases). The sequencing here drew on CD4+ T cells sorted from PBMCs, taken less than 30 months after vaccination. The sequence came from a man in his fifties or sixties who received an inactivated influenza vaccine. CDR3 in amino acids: CASTIGAAGYTF. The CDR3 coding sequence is TGTGCCAGCACCATTGGGGCGGCTGGCTACACCTTC.